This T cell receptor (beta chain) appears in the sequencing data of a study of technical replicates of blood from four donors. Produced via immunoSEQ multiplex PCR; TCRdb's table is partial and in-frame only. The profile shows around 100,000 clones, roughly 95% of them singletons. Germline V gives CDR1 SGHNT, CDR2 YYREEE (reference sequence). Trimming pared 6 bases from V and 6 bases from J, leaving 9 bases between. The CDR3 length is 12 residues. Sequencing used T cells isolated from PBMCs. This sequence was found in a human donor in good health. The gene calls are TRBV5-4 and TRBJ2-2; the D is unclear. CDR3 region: CASIHQSGELFF. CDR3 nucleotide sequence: TGTGCCAGCATCCACCAGTCCGGGGAGCTGTTTTTT.